These 12 T cell receptor beta chains were all obtained from the same sample, sequenced in a study of T cells in localized non-small cell lung cancer (dated by TCRdb to 2020 to 2022). Libraries came from the immunoSEQ multiplex PCR assay. TCRdb re-hosts the immuneACCESS table, in-frame sequences only. Its copies lack some clones; in the studies checked, an unresolved V gene accounts for under half of them, and the cause for the rest is not known. This sample comprises under 70,000 clones, roughly 90% of them detected only once. The top ten hold 5.2% of the sample. The sequencing here drew on peripheral blood, taken before any cancer treatment. The source of these receptors is a woman aged 35-75 years with stage I lung adenocarcinoma.

V usage is TRBV28 and J usage is TRBJ1-2; no firm D call. Per the germline V gene, CDR1 is MDHEN and CDR2 is SYDVKM. The CDR3 runs 14 residues. Trimming removed 2 bases from V and 8 bases from J, with 15 bases in between. The CDR3 region is CASSLGGSPIGYTF. CDR3 sequence (DNA): TGTGCCAGCAGTTTAGGCGGGTCTCCGATAGGCTACACCTTC.

This rearrangement joins TRBV11-2 to TRBJ2-5; D perhaps matches TRBD1 (7 bases). Germline V gene lookup returns CDR1 SGHAT and CDR2 FQNNGV. The CDR3 spans 15 residues. V lost 2 bases, J lost 3 bases, and 13 bases lay in between. The CDR3 nucleotides are TGTGCCAGCAGCTTACGGGGCAGGGGGGAAGAGACCCAGTACTTC. Its translation: CASSLRGRGEETQYF. Complete variable domain (other parts from reference TRBV11-2 and TRBJ2-5): EAGVAQSPRYKIIEKRQSVAFWCNPISGHATLYWYQQILGQGPKLLIQFQNNGVVDDSQLPKDRFSAERLKGVDSTLKIQPAKLEDSAVYLCASSLRGRGEETQYFGPGTRLLVL.

The chain uses TRBV10-1 and TRBJ2-1; 10 positions match TRBD1. Germline loops: CDR1 WNHNN, CDR2 SYGVQD (reference sequence). This CDR3 is 16 amino acids long. V was clipped by 3 bases and J by 5 bases; unmatched bases: 7. The CDR3 nucleotides read TGCGCCAGCAGTGAATGGGGACAGGGGATCAACAATGAGCAGTTCTTC. Its protein product is CASSEWGQGINNEQFF.

The chain links TRBV30 to TRBJ1-6, with D tentatively TRBD1 (5 bases). The germline gives CDR1 GTSNPN, CDR2 SVGIG (reference sequence). The CDR3 extends over 16 amino acids. With 1 base removed from V and 0 bases from J, the gap between germline ends came to 10 bases. CDR3 in amino acids: CAWSGRGFSYNSPLHF. Written as DNA, the CDR3 is TGTGCCTGGAGTGGCCGGGGGTTCTCCTATAATTCACCCCTCCACTTT.

This clone came up a few times. The junction departs from the called germline gene at one end, perhaps through a read error. The chain has TRBV7-7 and TRBJ2-3; perhaps TRBD1 as D (6 bases). This CDR3 contains 15 residues. Germline lookup yields CDR1 SSHAT and CDR2 FNYEAQ (reference sequence). The CDR3 nucleotides are TGTGCTAGCAGCGTCGGACAGCGAGCCACAGATACGCAGTATTTT. Translating gives CASSVGQRATDTQYF.

The chain has TRBV29-1 and TRBJ1-2, with TRBD1 as a possible D gene (5 bases). The germline V and J ends were trimmed by 3 bases and 5 bases, with 22 bases remaining between them. Per germline, CDR1 SQVTM and CDR2 ANQGSEA. The CDR3 contains 16 residues. As DNA, the CDR3 is TGCAGCGTTGAGGGAAGCGGGGCCCTCGGGATTTATGGCTACACCTTC. This gives the protein CSVEGSGALGIYGYTF. Looking up the rest from reference TRBV29-1 and TRBJ1-2 gives the full variable domain: SAVISQKPSRDICQRGTSLTIQCQVDSQVTMMFWYRQQPGQSLTLIATANQGSEATYESGFVIDKFPISRPNLTFSTLTVSNMSPEDSSIYLCSVEGSGALGIYGYTFGSGTRLTVV.

This chain's CDR3 is CASSPGTAPNYGYTF. The CDR3 DNA reads TGTGCCAGCAGTCCCGGGACAGCTCCCAACTATGGCTACACCTTC. The chain links TRBV27 to TRBJ1-2; 7 bases line up with TRBD1. Unmatched junction bases numbered 8, after V lost 5 bases and J lost 2 bases. The CDR3 runs to 15 residues. CDR1 MNHEY and CDR2 SMNVEV come from the germline V gene (reference sequence).

V gene TRBV5-1 combines with J gene TRBJ2-5; no definite D call. TRBJ2-7 matches the DNA end more closely, so the J call is doubtful. Per the germline V gene, CDR1 is SGHRS and CDR2 is YFSETQ. This CDR3 comprises 10 residues. CDR3 in amino acids: CASSLYEQYF. In DNA form, the CDR3 reads TGCGCCAGCAGCTTATACGAGCAGTACTTC.

The chain employs TRBV25-1 and TRBJ1-4; D uncertain. Germline CDR1 and CDR2: MGHDK and SYGVNS. V lost 6 bases, J lost 1 base, and 3 bases lay in between. This CDR3 comprises 12 residues. As DNA, the CDR3 is TGTGCCAGCAGGAAAACTAATGAAAAACTGTTTTTT. Translating gives CASRKTNEKLFF.

The chain recombines TRBV5-1 with TRBJ1-1, with 7 nucleotides matching TRBD1. Germline CDR1 reads SGHRS; CDR2 reads YFSETQ. J lost 1 base, V lost 3 bases, and 3 bases had no gene match. The CDR3 spans 14 residues. The DNA of the CDR3 is TGCGCCAGCAGCTGGTGGGACAGGAACACTGAAGCTTTCTTT. It codes for CASSWWDRNTEAFF.

The J gene is TRBJ2-7, the V gene TRBV5-1, with unresolved D. From germline, CDR1 is SGHRS and CDR2 YFSETQ. This CDR3 has 12 residues. Trimming pared 0 bases from V and 3 bases from J, leaving 4 bases between. CDR3 in amino acids: CASSLEGYEQYF. Here the CDR3 DNA reads TGCGCCAGCAGCTTGGAGGGCTACGAGCAGTACTTC.

The J gene is TRBJ2-2, the V gene TRBV30, with 9 bases fitting TRBD2. This CDR3 is 16 amino acids long. V lost 0 bases, J lost 7 bases, and 9 bases stayed unmatched. The germline CDR1 and CDR2 sequences are GTSNPN and SVGIG (reference sequence). The CDR3 region is CAWSVRTAGGLGELFF. CDR3 DNA: TGTGCCTGGAGTGTACGCACAGCGGGGGGCCTCGGGGAGCTGTTTTTT.